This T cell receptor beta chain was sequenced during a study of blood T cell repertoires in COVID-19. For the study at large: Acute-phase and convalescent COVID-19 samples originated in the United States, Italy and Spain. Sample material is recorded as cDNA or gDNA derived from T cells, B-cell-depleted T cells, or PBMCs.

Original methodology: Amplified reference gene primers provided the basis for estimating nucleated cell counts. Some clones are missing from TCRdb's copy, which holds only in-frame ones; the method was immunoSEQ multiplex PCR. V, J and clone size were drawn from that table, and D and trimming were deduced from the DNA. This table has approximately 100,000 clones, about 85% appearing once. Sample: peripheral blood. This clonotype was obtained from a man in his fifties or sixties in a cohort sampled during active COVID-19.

The chain's CDR3 is CASSYIAPPEKLFF. CDR3 DNA sequence: TGTGCCAGCAGTTACATAGCCCCCCCGGAAAAACTGTTTTTT. The rearrangement links TRBV6-6 to TRBJ1-4; D gene unclear. The V end lost 2 bases, the J end lost 8 bases, and 12 bases lay between the germline ends. The CDR3 consists of 14 residues. The germline CDR1 and CDR2 sequences are MNHNY and SVGAGI (reference sequence).